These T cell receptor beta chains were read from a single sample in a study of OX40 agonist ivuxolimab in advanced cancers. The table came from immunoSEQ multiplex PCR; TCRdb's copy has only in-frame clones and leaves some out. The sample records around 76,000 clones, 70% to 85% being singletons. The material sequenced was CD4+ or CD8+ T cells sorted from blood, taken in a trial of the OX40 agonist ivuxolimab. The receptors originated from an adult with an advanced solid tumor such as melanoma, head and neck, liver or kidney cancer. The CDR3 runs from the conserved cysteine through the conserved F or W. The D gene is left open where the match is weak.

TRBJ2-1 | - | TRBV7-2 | TGTGCCAGCAAGACCACGACGAACAATGAGCAGTTCTTC | CASKTTTNNEQFF
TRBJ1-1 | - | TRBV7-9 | TGTGCCAGCAGCTTACAGGGTATGGGCACTGAAGCTTTCTTT | CASSLQGMGTEAFF
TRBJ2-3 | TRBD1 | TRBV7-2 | TGTGCCAGCAGCTTACCAGGACAGGGAACAGATACGCAGTATTTT | CASSLPGQGTDTQYF
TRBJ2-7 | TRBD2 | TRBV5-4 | TGTGCCAGCAGCTTGGGGCTAGCGGGGCGAACCTACGAGCAGTACTTC | CASSLGLAGRTYEQYF
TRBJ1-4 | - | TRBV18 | TGTGCCAGCTCAAGGTTGGCAACTAATGAAAAACTGTTTTTT | CASSRLATNEKLFF
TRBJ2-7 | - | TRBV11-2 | TGTGCCAGCAGCCTCCGACCCAATACCTTCGACGAGCAGTACTTC | CASSLRPNTFDEQYF
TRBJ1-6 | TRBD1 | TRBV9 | TGTGCCAGCAGCACTCGACAGGGACCTAATTCACCCCTCCACTTT | CASSTRQGPNSPLHF
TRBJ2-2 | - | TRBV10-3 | TGTGCCATCAGGGTGGCGGGGACCGGGGAGCTGTTTTTT | CAIRVAGTGELFF
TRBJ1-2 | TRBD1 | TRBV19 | TGTGCCAGTAGTATGGGACAGGGGGCTTTGTATGGCTACACCTTC | CASSMGQGALYGYTF
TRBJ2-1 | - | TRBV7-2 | TGTGCCAGCAGCCCCTTGACCGCGTTCCGGCAGTTCTTC | CASSPLTAFRQFF
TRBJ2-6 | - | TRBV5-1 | TGCGCCAGCAGCTCCGGCGACTCTGGGGCCAACGTCCTGACTTTC | CASSSGDSGANVLTF